The 30 T cell receptor beta chains reported below all come from one sample, sequenced in a study of beta chain features in type 1 diabetes. As every portion of the isolated RNA was reverse transcribed, the sequencing read expressed TCRB transcripts. The protocol was immunoSEQ multiplex PCR, while the TCRdb copy is restricted to in-frame clones and leaves out a portion. In the table there are roughly 450,000 clones, roughly 13% of which are singletons. The sequenced sample consisted of naive CD4+ T cells from blood. The receptors come from a man aged 30 to 39 in good health.

This chain connects TRBV11-1 to TRBJ2-1, with a tentative D call TRBD2 (5 bases). In germline, CDR1 is SGHAT, CDR2 FQDESV (reference sequence). The V end was cut by 5 bases, the J end by 9 bases, with 14 bases between. This CDR3 is built from 13 residues. The CDR3 DNA is TGTGCCAGCAGCCACCCGGGGTTCGGTGAGCAGTTCTTC. This gives the protein CASSHPGFGEQFF.

This clone was counted between two and nine times. V and J are TRBV7-9 and TRBJ2-7; possibly TRBD1 for D (6 bases). The V end was cut by 4 bases, the J end by 0 bases, with 16 bases between. The CDR3 loop spans 16 amino acids. Germline V gene sequence: CDR1 SEHNR, CDR2 FQNEAQ (reference sequence). The DNA of the CDR3 is TGTGCCAGCAGCTATACGACAGGACCCCTCTCCTACGAGCAGTACTTC. Translation gives CASSYTTGPLSYEQYF.

The genes are TRBV25-1 and TRBJ1-3; D uncertain. The V gene lost 3 bases and the J gene lost 3 bases, with 9 bases spanning the gap. There are 14 residues in the CDR3. Germline lookup yields CDR1 MGHDK and CDR2 SYGVNS. The CDR3: CASSEMGFGNTIYF. The CDR3 DNA follows: TGTGCCAGCAGTGAGATGGGGTTTGGAAACACCATATATTTT. The variable domain in full, completed from reference TRBV25-1 and TRBJ1-3, reads EADIYQTPRYLVIGTGKKITLECSQTMGHDKMYWYQQDPGMELHLIHYSYGVNSTEKGDLSSESTVSRIRTEHFPLTLESARPSHTSQYLCASSEMGFGNTIYFGEGSWLTVV.

The chain carries TRBV7-9 and TRBJ2-7; D may match TRBD1 or TRBD2 (5 bases each). Trimming shortened V by 1 base and J by 2 bases, and 15 bases separated the two germline ends. Germline V gives CDR1 SEHNR, CDR2 FQNEAQ (reference sequence). The CDR3 covers 16 residues. CDR3 loop: CASSLGQQEVAYEQYF. CDR3 nucleotide sequence: TGTGCCAGCAGCTTAGGGCAACAGGAGGTGGCCTACGAGCAGTACTTC. Based on the CDR3 plus reference TRBV7-9 and TRBJ2-7, the full variable domain is DTGVSQNPRHKITKRGQNVTFRCDPISEHNRLYWYRQTLGQGPEFLTYFQNEAQLEKSRLLSDRFSAERPKGSFSTLEIQRTEQGDSAMYLCASSLGQQEVAYEQYFGPGTRLTVT.

The chain couples TRBV7-2 to TRBJ2-1; D not resolved. This CDR3 is built from 13 residues. Trimming removed 5 bases from V and 6 bases from J, with 11 bases in between. Per germline, CDR1 SGHTA and CDR2 FQGNSA. The CDR3 region has the DNA TGTGCCAGCAGCCGTGGGTCCGGCAATGAGCAGTTCTTC. Its translation is CASSRGSGNEQFF.

In its sample, this clone was seen a few times. The chain has TRBV11-3 and TRBJ2-3; possibly TRBD1 for D (6 bases). Germline loops: CDR1 SGHNT, CDR2 YENEEA. V lost 5 bases, J lost 8 bases, and 11 bases lay in between. The CDR3 is made up of 12 amino acids. The DNA for the CDR3 is TGTGCCAGCAGCCCCGGGACATTTACGCAGTATTTT. Amino acids: CASSPGTFTQYF.

The chain couples TRBV27 to TRBJ1-1, with D unresolved. Germline V gene sequence: CDR1 MNHEY, CDR2 SMNVEV (reference sequence). The CDR3 runs 13 residues. V was trimmed by 5 bases and J by 1 base, leaving 8 bases between them. The CDR3 here is CASSSKSNTEAFF. CDR3 nucleotide sequence: TGTGCCAGCAGTAGTAAATCGAACACTGAAGCTTTCTTT.

This clone showed up just a few times. CDR3 loop: CASSDGTGPSGTGELFF. CDR3 nucleotides: TGCGCCAGCAGCGACGGGACAGGACCCTCGGGCACCGGGGAGCTGTTTTTT. The J gene is TRBJ2-2, the V gene TRBV5-1, with 8 bases identical to TRBD1. The CDR3 has 17 amino acids. The V gene's germline CDR1 is SGHRS and CDR2 YFSETQ. V shed 4 bases, J shed 4 bases, and the junction held 12 bases outside the gene matches.

The chain joins TRBV5-1 to TRBJ1-1; the D is unclear. Germline V CDR1 and CDR2: SGHRS, YFSETQ. V lost 6 bases to trimming and J lost 1 base, with 10 bases between them. This CDR3 comprises 13 residues. The CDR3: CASTLAGNTEAFF. The DNA for the CDR3 is TGCGCCAGCACCCTGGCGGGGAACACTGAAGCTTTCTTT.

A few counts support this clone. V is TRBV7-2 and J is TRBJ2-3; TRBD2 is a possible D gene (5 bases). Trimming shortened V by 0 bases and J by 3 bases, and 10 bases separated the two germline ends. The CDR3 totals 15 residues. Germline lookup yields CDR1 SGHTA and CDR2 FQGNSA. This CDR3 reads CASSLAGLETDTQYF. CDR3 bases: TGTGCCAGCAGCTTAGCTGGACTGGAAACAGATACGCAGTATTTT.

This clone was seen a handful of times. This chain's CDR3 is CASSLSGYGTDTQYF. In nucleotides, the CDR3 is TGTGCCAGCAGCTTGTCAGGGTACGGGACAGATACGCAGTATTTT. The genes are TRBV5-6 and TRBJ2-3; a possible D gene is TRBD1 (5 bases). The germline CDR1 and CDR2 sequences are SGHDT and YYEEEE. Deletions cut 1 base from V and 3 bases from J, with 12 bases between. The CDR3 sequence is 15 residues long.

This chain joins TRBV5-4 and TRBJ1-1; D is uncertain. V was trimmed by 4 bases and J by 0 bases, leaving 16 bases between them. CDR1 and CDR2 from the germline V gene are SGHNT and YYREEE (reference sequence). The CDR3 sequence is 16 residues long. CDR3 amino acids: CASSAGTTAMNTEAFF. DNA of the CDR3: TGTGCCAGCAGCGCCGGTACGACGGCTATGAACACTGAAGCTTTCTTT.

The chain is built from TRBV28 and TRBJ1-2; D is unresolved. The germline gives CDR1 MDHEN, CDR2 SYDVKM. V lost 5 bases, J lost 8 bases, and 9 bases lay in between. This CDR3 contains 11 residues. CDR3 sequence: CASSISDGYTF. CDR3 nucleotide sequence: TGTGCCAGCAGTATCAGTGACGGCTACACCTTC.

This clone occurred a few times. V and J are TRBV2 and TRBJ2-7; D remains unclear. V lost 4 bases to trimming and J lost 1 base, with 2 bases between them. The V gene's germline CDR1 is SNHLY and CDR2 FYNNEI. The CDR3 runs 11 residues. CDR3 DNA: TGTGCCAGCAGTGGATCCTACGAGCAGTACGTC. The encoded protein is CASSGSYEQYV.

This chain joins TRBV25-1 and TRBJ1-5; tentative D call: TRBD1 (6 bases). The length of the CDR3 is 14 residues. Trimming took off 6 bases at V and 4 bases at J, with 13 bases between the two ends. Germline values: CDR1 MGHDK, CDR2 SYGVNS. The CDR3 bases are TGTGCCAGCAGGCAGACAGGTCGAAATCAGCCCCAGCATTTT. Translating it yields CASRQTGRNQPQHF.

V is TRBV9 and J is TRBJ2-2; no firm D call. The CDR3 covers 15 residues. Per the germline V gene, CDR1 is SGDLS and CDR2 is YYNGEE. Trimming shortened V by 0 bases and J by 0 bases, and 6 bases separated the two germline ends. CDR3 DNA sequence: TGTGCCAGCAGCGTAGACAGCGCGAACACCGGGGAGCTGTTTTTT. It translates to CASSVDSANTGELFF.

A few counts support this clone. The V call is TRBV6-1, the J call TRBJ1-6; D not certain. CDR3 length equals 14 residues. Trimming removed 4 bases at V and 3 bases at J, with 7 bases between. From germline, CDR1 is MNHNS and CDR2 SASEGT. Here the CDR3 reads CASSGRDYNSPLHF. The CDR3, as DNA: TGTGCCAGCAGTGGACGGGACTATAATTCACCCCTCCACTTT.

This clone was observed at least ten times. This chain links TRBV5-4 with TRBJ2-1; a weak D match, TRBD1 (6 bases). The germline V gene has CDR1 SGHNT and CDR2 YYREEE (reference sequence). The CDR3 totals 13 residues. V lost 4 bases, J lost 8 bases, and 13 bases lay in between. The CDR3 DNA sequence: TGTGCCAGCAGCACGACAGGTAAAGATGAGCAGTTCTTC. Protein product: CASSTTGKDEQFF.

Of note for this clone: Other DNA sequences from this sample encode an identical CDR3 as well. V and J are TRBV20-1 and TRBJ2-3; D gene ambiguous. CDR1 is DFQATT and CDR2 is SNEGSKA in the germline V gene (reference sequence). The CDR3 spans 11 residues. V was cut by 3 bases and J by 4 bases, with 5 bases left in between. The CDR3 protein is CSARLADTQYF. The DNA for the CDR3 is TGCAGTGCTAGGTTGGCAGATACGCAGTATTTT.

This clone was detected only a few times. The chain uses TRBV19 and TRBJ1-4; TRBD1 might be the D (5 bases). The length of the CDR3 is 13 residues. Germline V gene sequence: CDR1 LNHDA, CDR2 SQIVND (reference sequence). V was shortened by 4 bases and J by 7 bases, with 10 bases between the two germline ends. CDR3 in DNA: TGTGCCAGTAGTAGGGGCGGGCTTGAAAAACTGTTTTTT. Amino acids: CASSRGGLEKLFF.

In its sample, this clone was seen a few times. The chain combines TRBV7-6 with TRBJ2-3; 8 bases map to TRBD1. Looked up from germline, CDR1 is SGHVS and CDR2 is FNYEAQ. The CDR3 has 12 residues. V lost 3 bases to trimming and J lost 9 bases; unmatched junction nucleotides: 2. CDR3 protein: CASSFGQGTQYF. CDR3 DNA: TGTGCCAGCAGCTTCGGACAGGGAACGCAGTATTTT.

The table lists this clone with a few counts. The chain joins TRBV9 to TRBJ2-5, with TRBD2 as a possible D gene (5 bases). Trimming pared 4 bases from V and 1 base from J, leaving 20 bases between. The germline CDR1 and CDR2 sequences are SGDLS and YYNGEE. CDR3 size: 17 residues. CDR3 nucleotide sequence: TGTGCCAGCAGCCATCATCCCTCAGAGGGATCCCAAGAGACCCAGTACTTC. Its protein is CASSHHPSEGSQETQYF.

This clone showed up just a few times. The chain uses TRBV6-6 and TRBJ1-4; no clear D gene. Germline assignment: CDR1 MNHNY and CDR2 SVGAGI (reference sequence). This CDR3 is 11 amino acids long. V dropped 0 bases and J dropped 8 bases, with 1 base sitting between them. The CDR3 spells CASSYSEKLFF. CDR3 DNA: TGTGCCAGCAGTTACTCAGAAAAACTGTTTTTT.

This clone was counted between two and nine times. CDR3 bases: TGCGCCAGCAGCCTCTCGCTAGCGGATCCCTACGAGCAGTACTTC. It yields the protein CASSLSLADPYEQYF. The gene calls are TRBV4-3 and TRBJ2-7, with 7 bases lining up with TRBD2. Germline CDR1 reads LGHNA; CDR2 reads YSLEER. This CDR3 region has 15 residues. J was trimmed by 2 bases and V by 4 bases; bases with no gene match: 8.

The chain carries TRBV5-4 and TRBJ2-6, with a tentative D call TRBD2 (5 bases). The CDR3 spans 16 residues. Germline V gene sequence: CDR1 SGHNT, CDR2 YYREEE (reference sequence). V was shortened by 4 bases and J by 2 bases, with 13 bases between the two germline ends. The CDR3 is CASSLEADAGANVLTF. CDR3 coding DNA: TGTGCCAGCAGCCTGGAGGCGGATGCTGGGGCCAACGTCCTGACTTTC.

The genes are TRBV5-4 and TRBJ2-5; unclear D gene. Trimming removed 0 bases at V and 0 bases at J, with 6 bases between. The V gene's germline CDR1 is SGHNT and CDR2 YYREEE (reference sequence). This CDR3 has 14 residues. In nucleotides, the CDR3 is TGTGCCAGCAGCTTGGTTACCGACCAAGAGACCCAGTACTTC. As protein: CASSLVTDQETQYF. Full variable domain (outside the CDR3, taken from reference TRBV5-4 and TRBJ2-5): ETGVTQSPTHLIKTRGQQVTLRCSSQSGHNTVSWYQQALGQGPQFIFQYYREEENGRGNFPPRFSGLQFPNYSSELNVNALELDDSALYLCASSLVTDQETQYFGPGTRLLVL.

CDR3 sequence (DNA): TGTGCCAGCAGTTCCGAATGGCGGGCCAAAAACATTCAGTACTTC. Its translation is CASSSEWRAKNIQYF. The chain joins TRBV28 to TRBJ2-4, with D uncertain. The CDR3 contains 15 residues. Germline CDR1 MDHEN, CDR2 SYDVKM. Trimming cost V 4 bases and J 1 base, with 11 bases left between them.

CDR3 in amino acids: CATAGLSTYEQYF. For the CDR3, the DNA is TGTGCCACTGCGGGACTTTCAACCTACGAGCAGTACTTC. The rearrangement joins TRBV19 to TRBJ2-7, with a possible D match to TRBD2 (6 bases). CDR1 LNHDA and CDR2 SQIVND come from the germline V gene (reference sequence). This CDR3 region has 13 residues. V shed 10 bases and J shed 2 bases, with 15 bases lying between them.

The chain joins TRBV6-5 to TRBJ2-7; D may correspond to TRBD1 or TRBD2 (6 bases each). Germline V lookup: CDR1 MNHEY, CDR2 SVGAGI. Trimming removed 2 bases at V and 5 bases at J, with 10 bases between. The CDR3 is 13 residues long. CDR3 amino acids: CASSYGGQNEQYF. CDR3 DNA sequence: TGTGCCAGCAGTTACGGGGGGCAGAACGAGCAGTACTTC.

This clone was observed at least ten times. The genes are TRBV7-2 and TRBJ2-7; tentatively, D is TRBD1 (5 bases). Trimming took 0 bases from V and 2 from J, leaving 11 bases between them. CDR3 length: 15 residues. CDR1 is SGHTA, CDR2 FQGNSA, per germline. CDR3 residues: CASSLAIARAYEQYV. DNA for the CDR3: TGTGCCAGCAGCTTAGCGATCGCCAGGGCCTACGAGCAGTACGTC.